The sequence of this TCR beta chain was determined in a study of early stage breast cancer tumors. Findings of the study overall: Enriched TCRB sequences shared across patients were mostly commonly generated sequences. Comparing each tissue with blood distinguished tumor from normal in most of the 16 patients.

This CDR3 spans 14 amino acids. The V and J ends lost 6 bases and 5 bases, in that order; junction bases with no gene match: 5. CDR1 and CDR2 (germline): SNHLY, FYNNEI. Remarks on this clone: The antigen is undetermined.

TCRdb's copy holds only in-frame clones and misses some; the assay was immunoSEQ multiplex PCR. Among some 30,000 clones, around 75% were seen once, and the ten largest hold 9.5% to 13%. V and J are TRBV2 and TRBJ2-3, with 10 positions matching TRBD2. This TCR came from a person under 45 with breast cancer. Sequenced: breast tumor tissue. The CDR3 loop is CASRSGLAEDTQYF. As DNA, the CDR3 is TGTGCCAGCAGATCCGGACTAGCGGAAGATACGCAGTATTTT.